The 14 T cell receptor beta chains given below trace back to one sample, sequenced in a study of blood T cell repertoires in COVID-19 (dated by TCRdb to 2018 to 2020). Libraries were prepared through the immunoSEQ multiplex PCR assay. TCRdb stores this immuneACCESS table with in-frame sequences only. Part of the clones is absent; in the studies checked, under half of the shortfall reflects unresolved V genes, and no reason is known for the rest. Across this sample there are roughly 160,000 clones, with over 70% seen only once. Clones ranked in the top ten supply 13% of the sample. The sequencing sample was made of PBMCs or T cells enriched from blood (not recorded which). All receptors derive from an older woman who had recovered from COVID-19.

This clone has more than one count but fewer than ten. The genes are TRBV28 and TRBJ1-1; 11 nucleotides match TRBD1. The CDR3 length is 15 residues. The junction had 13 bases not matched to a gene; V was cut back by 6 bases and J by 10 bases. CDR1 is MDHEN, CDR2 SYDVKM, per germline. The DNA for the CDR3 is TGTGCCAGCAGCCGGGCCGGACAGGGGGCGCTAGGAGCTTTCTTT. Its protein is CASSRAGQGALGAFF.

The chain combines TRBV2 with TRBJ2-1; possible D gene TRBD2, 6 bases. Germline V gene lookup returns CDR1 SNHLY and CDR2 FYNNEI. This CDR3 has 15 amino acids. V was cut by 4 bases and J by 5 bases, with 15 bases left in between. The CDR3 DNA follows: TGTGCCAGCAGTGTGTACGGCGGGAACAACAATGAGCAGTTCTTC. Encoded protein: CASSVYGGNNNEQFF.

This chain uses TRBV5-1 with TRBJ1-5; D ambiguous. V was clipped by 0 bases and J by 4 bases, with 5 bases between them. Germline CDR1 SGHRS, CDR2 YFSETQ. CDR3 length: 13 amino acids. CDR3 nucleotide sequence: TGCGCCAGCAGCTTGGGCGTGAATCAGCCCCAGCATTTT. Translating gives CASSLGVNQPQHF.

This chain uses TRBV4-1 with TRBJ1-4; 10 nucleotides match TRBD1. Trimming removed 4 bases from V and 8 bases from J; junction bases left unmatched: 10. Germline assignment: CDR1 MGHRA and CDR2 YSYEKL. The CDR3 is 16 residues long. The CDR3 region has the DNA TGCGCCAGCAGCCGAGTCGCGACAGGGGGCCGGGAAAAACTGTTTTTT. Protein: CASSRVATGGREKLFF.

This CDR3 is CASSSADRVGGYTF. DNA of the CDR3: TGTGCCAGCAGTTCGGCGGACAGGGTTGGTGGCTACACCTTC. The chain links TRBV27 to TRBJ1-2, with 8 bases identical to TRBD1. This CDR3 comprises 14 residues. Germline CDR1 is MNHEY and CDR2 is SMNVEV (reference sequence). After removal of 4 bases from V and 7 bases from J, the junction contained 8 bases not matched to a gene.

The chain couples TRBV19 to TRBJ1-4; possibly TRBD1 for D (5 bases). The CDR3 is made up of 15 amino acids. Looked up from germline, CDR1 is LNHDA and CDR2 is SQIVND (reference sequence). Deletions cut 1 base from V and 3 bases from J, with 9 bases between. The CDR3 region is CASSIAGRPNEKLFF. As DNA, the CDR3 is TGTGCCAGTAGTATAGCAGGGCGGCCTAATGAAAAACTGTTTTTT.

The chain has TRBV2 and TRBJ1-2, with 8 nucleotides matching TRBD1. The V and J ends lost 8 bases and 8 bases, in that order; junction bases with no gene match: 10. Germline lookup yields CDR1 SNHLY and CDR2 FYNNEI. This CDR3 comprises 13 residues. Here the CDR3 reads CASQDRGVGGYTF. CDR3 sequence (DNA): TGTGCCAGCCAAGACAGGGGCGTTGGGGGCTACACCTTC.

Here the CDR3 reads CASSSTAYEQYF. The CDR3 coding sequence is TGTGCCAGCTCATCAACAGCTTACGAGCAGTACTTC. The chain employs TRBV18 and TRBJ2-7; no clear D gene. The germline V gene has CDR1 KGHSH and CDR2 LQKENI. The CDR3 has 12 amino acids. The germline V and J ends were trimmed by 5 bases and 4 bases, with 9 bases remaining between them.

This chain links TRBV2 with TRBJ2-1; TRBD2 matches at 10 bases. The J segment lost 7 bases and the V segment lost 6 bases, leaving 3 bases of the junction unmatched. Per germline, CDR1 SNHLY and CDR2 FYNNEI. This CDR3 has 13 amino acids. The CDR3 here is CASRGLARNEQFF. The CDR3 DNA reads TGTGCCAGCAGGGGACTAGCGAGGAATGAGCAGTTCTTC.

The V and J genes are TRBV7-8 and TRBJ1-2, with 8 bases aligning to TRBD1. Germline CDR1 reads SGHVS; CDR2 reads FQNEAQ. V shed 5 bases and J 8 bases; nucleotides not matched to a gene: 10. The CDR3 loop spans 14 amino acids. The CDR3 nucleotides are TGTGCCAGCAGCCCCCTGACAGGGGAGTTCGGCTACACCTTC. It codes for CASSPLTGEFGYTF.

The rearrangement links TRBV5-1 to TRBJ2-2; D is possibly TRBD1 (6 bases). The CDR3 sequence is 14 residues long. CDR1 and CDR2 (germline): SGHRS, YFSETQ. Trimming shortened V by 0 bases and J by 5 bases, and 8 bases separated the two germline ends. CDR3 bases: TGCGCCAGCAGCTTGGCAACAGGGACCGGGGAGCTGTTTTTT. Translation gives CASSLATGTGELFF.

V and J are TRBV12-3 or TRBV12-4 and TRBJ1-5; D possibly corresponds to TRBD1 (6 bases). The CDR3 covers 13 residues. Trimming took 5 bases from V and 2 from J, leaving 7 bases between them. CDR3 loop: CASSRTGNQPQHF. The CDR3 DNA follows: TGTGCCAGCAGTAGGACAGGCAATCAGCCCCAGCATTTT.

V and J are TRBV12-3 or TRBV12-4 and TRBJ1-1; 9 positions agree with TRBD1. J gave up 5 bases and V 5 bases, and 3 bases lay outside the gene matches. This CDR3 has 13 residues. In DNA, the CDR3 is TGTGCCAGCAGTCGACAGGGGGTGACTGAAGCTTTCTTT. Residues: CASSRQGVTEAFF.

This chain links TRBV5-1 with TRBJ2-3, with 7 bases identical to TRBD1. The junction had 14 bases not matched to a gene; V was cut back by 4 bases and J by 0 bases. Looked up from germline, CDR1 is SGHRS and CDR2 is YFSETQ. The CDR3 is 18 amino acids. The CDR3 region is CASSRRIVDRLSTDTQYF. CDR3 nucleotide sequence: TGCGCCAGCAGCAGGAGGATCGTGGACAGGCTTAGCACAGATACGCAGTATTTT.